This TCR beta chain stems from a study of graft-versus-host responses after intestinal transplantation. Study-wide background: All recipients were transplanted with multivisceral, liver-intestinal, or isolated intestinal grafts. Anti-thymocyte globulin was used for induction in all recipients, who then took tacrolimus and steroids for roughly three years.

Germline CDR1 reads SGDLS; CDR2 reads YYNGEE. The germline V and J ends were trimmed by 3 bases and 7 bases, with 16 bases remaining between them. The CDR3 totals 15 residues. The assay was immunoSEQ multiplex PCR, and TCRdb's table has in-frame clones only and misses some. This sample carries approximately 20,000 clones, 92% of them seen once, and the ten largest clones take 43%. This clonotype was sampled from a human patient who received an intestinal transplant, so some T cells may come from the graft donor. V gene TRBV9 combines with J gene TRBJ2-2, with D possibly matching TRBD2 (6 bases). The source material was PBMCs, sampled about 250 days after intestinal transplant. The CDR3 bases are TGTGCCAGCAGCGGCGATTCGGGGGAAGTCGGGGAGCTGTTTTTT. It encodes CASSGDSGEVGELFF. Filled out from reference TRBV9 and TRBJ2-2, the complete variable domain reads DSGVTQTPKHLITATGQRVTLRCSPRSGDLSVYWYQQSLDQGLQFLIQYYNGEERAKGNILERFSAQQFPDLHSELNLSSLELGDSALYFCASSGDSGEVGELFFGEGSRLTVL.